Shown below are 8 T cell receptor beta chains from a single sample sequenced in a study of cytomegalovirus exposure and HLA in healthy donors. Vbeta (60) and Jbeta (13) primers were used in the PCR. Some clones are missing from TCRdb's copy, which holds only in-frame ones; the method was immunoSEQ multiplex PCR. In the table there are 150,000 to 200,000 clones, 75% to 85% of which are singletons. Specimen: PBMCs. All receptors come from a woman aged 25 to 39 in good health and CMV-seronegative.

This chain links TRBV5-1 with TRBJ2-2, with TRBD1 identical over 10 bases. This CDR3 region has 16 residues. From germline, CDR1 is SGHRS and CDR2 YFSETQ. J was trimmed by 5 bases and V by 3 bases; bases with no gene match: 7. CDR3 DNA: TGCGCCAGCAGCTCCCGGACAGGGGGGACTACCGGGGAGCTGTTTTTT. Its protein product is CASSSRTGGTTGELFF.

V gene TRBV27 combines with J gene TRBJ1-5; 7 positions match TRBD1. Germline V gene lookup returns CDR1 MNHEY and CDR2 SMNVEV (reference sequence). The CDR3 loop spans 14 amino acids. V was clipped by 4 bases and J by 6 bases; unmatched bases: 6. The CDR3 nucleotides read TGTGCCAGCAGTTCCCGACAGGGCCCTCAGCCCCAGCATTTT. This encodes CASSSRQGPQPQHF.

This clone appeared a few times. The J gene is TRBJ1-1, the V gene TRBV18; no clear D gene. Per germline, CDR1 KGHSH and CDR2 LQKENI. This CDR3 comprises 15 residues. Between the trimmed V and J ends, which lost 0 bases and 4 bases, there was a span of 12 bases. The CDR3 loop is CASSPPGRTLTEAFF. As DNA, the CDR3 is TGTGCCAGCTCACCACCAGGGCGGACTCTCACTGAAGCTTTCTTT. Full variable domain (missing parts from reference TRBV18 and TRBJ1-1): NAGVMQNPRHLVRRRGQEARLRCSPMKGHSHVYWYRQLPEEGLKFMVYLQKENIIDESGMPKERFSAEFPKEGPSILRIQQVVRGDSAAYFCASSPPGRTLTEAFFGQGTRLTVV.

V is TRBV4-3 and J is TRBJ1-2; TRBD1 matches 7 bases. The CDR3 has 16 amino acids. V dropped 1 base and J dropped 1; count of bases not matched to a gene: 6. Germline assignment: CDR1 LGHNA and CDR2 YSLEER. The chain's CDR3 is CASSQAGTALNYGYTF. Here the CDR3 DNA reads TGCGCCAGCAGCCAAGCTGGGACAGCTCTTAACTATGGCTACACCTTC.

The sample holds one count of this clone. The chain couples TRBV14 to TRBJ1-6, with TRBD1 matching over 7 bases. CDR3 length equals 15 residues. The germline V gene encodes CDR1 SGHDN and CDR2 FVKESK. V dropped 1 base and J dropped 9; count of bases not matched to a gene: 6. CDR3 amino acids: CASSQGTGVGSPLHF. The CDR3 DNA reads TGTGCCAGCAGCCAAGGAACAGGGGTAGGTTCACCCCTCCACTTT.

This clone was picked up a small number of times. CDR3 protein: CASSHNYGQAGYGYTF. The CDR3 nucleotides are TGCGCCAGCAGCCACAACTACGGACAGGCGGGCTATGGCTACACCTTC. The chain recombines TRBV4-1 with TRBJ1-2, with 7 bases aligning to TRBD1. The germline CDR1 and CDR2 sequences are MGHRA and YSYEKL. The CDR3 is 16 residues long. Trimming removed 3 bases from V and 4 bases from J; junction bases left unmatched: 11.

This chain joins TRBV11-1 and TRBJ2-7; D call uncertain. Germline V gene sequence: CDR1 SGHAT, CDR2 FQDESV (reference sequence). The V and J ends lost 1 base and 2 bases respectively, with 6 bases between them. There are 13 residues in the CDR3. The DNA for the CDR3 is TGTGCCAGCAGCTTAGGGAGCCCCTACGAGCAGTACTTC. This encodes CASSLGSPYEQYF.

The chain couples TRBV6-6 to TRBJ1-2, with TRBD1 identical over 9 bases. From germline, CDR1 is MNHNY and CDR2 SVGAGI (reference sequence). The V segment lost 5 bases and the J segment 6 bases; nucleotides outside the gene matches: 4. The CDR3 extends over 13 amino acids. The CDR3 loop is CASSTGTGNGYTF. In DNA, the CDR3 is TGTGCCAGCAGTACCGGGACAGGGAATGGCTACACCTTC.